This is a list of T cell receptor beta chains from one sample in a study of blood T cell repertoires in COVID-19. Here immunoSEQ multiplex PCR was the method, and the copy in TCRdb shows in-frame clones only, minus some. Of 220,000 or so clones listed, approximately 90% are singletons. Sequencing was carried out using PBMCs or T cells enriched from blood (not recorded which). The source of these receptors is a woman aged 18-30 years in a cohort exposed to, infected with or recovered from COVID-19 (not recorded which). The CDR3 runs from the conserved cysteine through the conserved F or W. The D gene is left open where the match is weak. Size tells how often a clone was seen (once, few, many) or the class of an expanded clone, and some rows leave it out.

TRBJ1-1	TRBV18	-	once	CASSPLMKPDTEAFF	TGTGCCAGCTCCCCCCTCATGAAACCGGACACTGAAGCTTTCTTT
TRBJ1-1	TRBV18	-	-	CASSLTDNTEAFF	TGTGCCAGCTCCTTGACAGACAACACTGAAGCTTTCTTT
TRBJ1-2	TRBV28	-	-	CATSLLAGNYGYTF	TGTGCCACTTCCCTACTGGCAGGGAACTATGGCTACACCTTC
TRBJ2-5	TRBV12-3/TRBV12-4	-	few	CASSRRVQETQYF	TGTGCCAGCAGCCGACGGGTTCAAGAGACCCAGTACTTC
TRBJ1-1	TRBV6-5	TRBD1	-	CASSGRGLGTEAFF	TGTGCCAGCTCGGGCAGGGGGCTAGGTACTGAAGCTTTCTTT
TRBJ2-3	TRBV29-1	-	-	CSVAEGGNTDTQYF	TGCAGCGTTGCGGAGGGGGGGAACACAGATACGCAGTATTTT
TRBJ1-5	TRBV24-1	-	-	CATSDSGATQPQHF	TGTGCCACCAGTGATTCAGGGGCCACCCAGCCCCAGCATTTT
TRBJ2-1	TRBV28	TRBD2	-	CASSSMSGGGINEQFF	TGTGCCAGCAGTTCAATGAGCGGGGGGGGTATCAATGAGCAGTTCTTC
TRBJ2-7	TRBV6-5	TRBD2	-	CASRTVAGSTYEQYF	TGTGCCAGCAGAACCGTAGCGGGGTCGACCTACGAGCAGTACTTC
TRBJ1-6	TRBV7-8	-	-	CASSLDIEASPLHF	TGTGCCAGCAGCTTAGATATCGAGGCTTCACCCCTCCACTTT
TRBJ1-1	TRBV9	-	-	CASSPRRGGTEAFF	TGTGCCAGCAGCCCGAGGAGGGGGGGCACTGAAGCTTTCTTT
TRBJ2-7	TRBV20-1	-	-	CSGSGLGEQYF	TGCAGTGGCTCGGGGTTGGGAGAGCAGTACTTC